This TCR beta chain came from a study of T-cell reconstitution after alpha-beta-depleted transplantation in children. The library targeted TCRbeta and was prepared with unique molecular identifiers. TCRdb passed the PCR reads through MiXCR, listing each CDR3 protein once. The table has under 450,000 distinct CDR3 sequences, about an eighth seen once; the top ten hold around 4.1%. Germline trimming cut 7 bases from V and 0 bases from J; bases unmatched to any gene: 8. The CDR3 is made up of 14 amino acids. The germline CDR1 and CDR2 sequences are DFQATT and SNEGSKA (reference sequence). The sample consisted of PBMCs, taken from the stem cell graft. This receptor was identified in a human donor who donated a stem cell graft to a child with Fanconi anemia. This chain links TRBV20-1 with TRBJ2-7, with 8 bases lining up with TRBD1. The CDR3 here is CSGTTGGSSYEQYF. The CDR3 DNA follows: TGCAGTGGGACAACAGGGGGGAGCTCCTACGAGCAGTACTTC.